The source of this T cell receptor beta chain is a study of blood T cell repertoires in COVID-19. V was shortened by 4 bases and J by 3 bases, with 24 bases between the two germline ends. The CDR3 is 18 amino acids. Germline CDR1 is MDHEN and CDR2 is SYDVKM. The protocol was immunoSEQ multiplex PCR, while the TCRdb copy is restricted to in-frame clones and leaves out a portion. The sample contains roughly 250,000 clones, roughly 80% of which appear only once. The genes are TRBV28 and TRBJ1-1, with D possibly being TRBD1 (5 bases). This TCR was sampled from a woman aged 80 or over with acute or convalescent COVID-19. Sequencing was done on a sample of peripheral blood. Here the CDR3 reads CASSSPSGTPTGYTEAFF. The CDR3, as DNA: TGTGCCAGCAGTTCCCCTTCCGGGACTCCTACGGGGTACACTGAAGCTTTCTTT.